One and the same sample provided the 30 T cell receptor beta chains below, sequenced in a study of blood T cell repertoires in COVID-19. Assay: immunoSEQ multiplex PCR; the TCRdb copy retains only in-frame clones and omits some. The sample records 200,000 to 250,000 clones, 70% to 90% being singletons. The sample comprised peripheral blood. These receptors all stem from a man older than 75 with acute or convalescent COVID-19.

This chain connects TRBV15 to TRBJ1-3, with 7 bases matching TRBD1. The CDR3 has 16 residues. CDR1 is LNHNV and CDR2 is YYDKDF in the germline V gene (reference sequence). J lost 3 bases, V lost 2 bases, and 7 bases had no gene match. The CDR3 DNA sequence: TGTGCCACCAGCAGATCTCTCCGACAGGGTGGAAACACCATATATTTT. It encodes CATSRSLRQGGNTIYF.

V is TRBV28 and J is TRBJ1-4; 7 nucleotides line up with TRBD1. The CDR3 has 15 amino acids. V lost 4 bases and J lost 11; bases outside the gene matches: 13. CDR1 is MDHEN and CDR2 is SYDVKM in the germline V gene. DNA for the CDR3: TGTGCCAGCAGTTCGGGCAGGGGGACCCTTTCCAAACTGTTTTTT. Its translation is CASSSGRGTLSKLFF.

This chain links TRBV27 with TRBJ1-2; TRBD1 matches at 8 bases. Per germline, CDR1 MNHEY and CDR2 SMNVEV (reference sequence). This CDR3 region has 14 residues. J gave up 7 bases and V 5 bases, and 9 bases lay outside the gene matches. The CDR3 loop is CASSPLTGGSGYTF. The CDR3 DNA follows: TGTGCCAGCAGTCCCCTTACAGGGGGTAGTGGCTACACCTTC.

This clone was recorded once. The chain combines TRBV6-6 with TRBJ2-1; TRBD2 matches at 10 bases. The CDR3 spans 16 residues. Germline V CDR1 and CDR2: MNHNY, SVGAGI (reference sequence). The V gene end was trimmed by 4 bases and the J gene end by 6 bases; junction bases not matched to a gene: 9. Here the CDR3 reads CASSSASGRVFNEQFF. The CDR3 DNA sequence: TGTGCCAGCAGTTCCGCCAGCGGGAGGGTTTTCAATGAGCAGTTCTTC.

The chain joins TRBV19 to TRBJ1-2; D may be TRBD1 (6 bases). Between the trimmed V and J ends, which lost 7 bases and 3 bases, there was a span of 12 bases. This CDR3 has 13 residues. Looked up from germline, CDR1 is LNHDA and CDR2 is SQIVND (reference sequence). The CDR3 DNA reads TGTGCCAGTACCCGGTACAGGGACTATGGCTACACCTTC. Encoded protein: CASTRYRDYGYTF.

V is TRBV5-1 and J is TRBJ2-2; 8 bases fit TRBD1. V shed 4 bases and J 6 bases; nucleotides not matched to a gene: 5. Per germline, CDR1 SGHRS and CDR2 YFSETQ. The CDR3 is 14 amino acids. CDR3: CASSRGQASGELFF. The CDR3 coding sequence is TGCGCCAGCAGCCGGGGACAGGCCTCCGGGGAGCTGTTTTTT.

CDR3: CASSRQGPNTEAFF. CDR3 nucleotides: TGTGCCAGCTCACGACAGGGCCCGAACACTGAAGCTTTCTTT. The gene calls are TRBV18 and TRBJ1-1; 7 bases agree with TRBD1. The trim removed 4 bases at V and 1 base at J, leaving 3 bases unmatched. The CDR3 is made up of 14 amino acids. Germline V gene lookup returns CDR1 KGHSH and CDR2 LQKENI.

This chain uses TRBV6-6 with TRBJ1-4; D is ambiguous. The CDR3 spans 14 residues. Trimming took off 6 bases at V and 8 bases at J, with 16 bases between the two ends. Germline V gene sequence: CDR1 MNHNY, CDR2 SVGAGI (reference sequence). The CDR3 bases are TGTGCCAGCAGGGGAACCCCCGGGAAGGAAAAACTGTTTTTT. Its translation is CASRGTPGKEKLFF.

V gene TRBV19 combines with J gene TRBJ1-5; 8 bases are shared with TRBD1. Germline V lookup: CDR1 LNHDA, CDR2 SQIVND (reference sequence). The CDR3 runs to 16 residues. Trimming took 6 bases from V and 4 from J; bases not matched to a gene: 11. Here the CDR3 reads CASRGGQGLGNQPQHF. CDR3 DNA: TGTGCCAGTAGAGGCGGACAGGGCCTAGGTAATCAGCCCCAGCATTTT.

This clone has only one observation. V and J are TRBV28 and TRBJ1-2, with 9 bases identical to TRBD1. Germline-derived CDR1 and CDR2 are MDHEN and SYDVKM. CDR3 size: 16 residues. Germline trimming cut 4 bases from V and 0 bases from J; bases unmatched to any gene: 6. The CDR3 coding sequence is TGTGCCAGCAGTTACAGGGGGCTTAGGACTAACTATGGCTACACCTTC. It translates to CASSYRGLRTNYGYTF.

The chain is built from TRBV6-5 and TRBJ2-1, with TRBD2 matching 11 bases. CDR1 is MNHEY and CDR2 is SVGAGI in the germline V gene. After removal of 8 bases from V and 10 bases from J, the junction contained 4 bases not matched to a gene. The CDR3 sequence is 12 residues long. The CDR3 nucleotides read TGTGCCAGCGGTAGCGGGAGGGGGGAGCAGTTCTTC. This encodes CASGSGRGEQFF.

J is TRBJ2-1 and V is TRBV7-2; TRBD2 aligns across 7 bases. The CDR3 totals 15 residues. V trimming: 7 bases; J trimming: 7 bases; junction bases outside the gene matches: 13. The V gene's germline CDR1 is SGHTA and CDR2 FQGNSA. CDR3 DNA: TGTGCCAGCACCCTAAGTGGACTAGTTGATAATGAGCAGTTCTTC. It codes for CASTLSGLVDNEQFF.

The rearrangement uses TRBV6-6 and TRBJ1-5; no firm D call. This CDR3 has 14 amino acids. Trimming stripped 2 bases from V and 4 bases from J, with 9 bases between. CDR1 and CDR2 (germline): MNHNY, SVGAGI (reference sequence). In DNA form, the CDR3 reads TGTGCCAGCAGTTACGGTGAGAGGAATCAGCCCCAGCATTTT. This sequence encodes CASSYGERNQPQHF.

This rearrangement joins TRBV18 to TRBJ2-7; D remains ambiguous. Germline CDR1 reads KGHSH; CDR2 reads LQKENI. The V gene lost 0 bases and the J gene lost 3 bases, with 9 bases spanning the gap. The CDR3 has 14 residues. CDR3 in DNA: TGTGCCAGCTCACCACCGAATTCAGGCTACGAGCAGTACTTC. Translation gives CASSPPNSGYEQYF.

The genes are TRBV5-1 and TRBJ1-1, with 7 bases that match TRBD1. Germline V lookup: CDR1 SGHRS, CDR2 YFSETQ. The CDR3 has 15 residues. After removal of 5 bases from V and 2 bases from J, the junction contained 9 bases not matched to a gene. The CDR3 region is CASSPRTGSNTEAFF. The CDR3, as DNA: TGCGCCAGCAGTCCCCGGACAGGATCTAACACTGAAGCTTTCTTT.

The CDR3 bases are TGTGCCACCCGGCGGCTAGCGACGTCCTACGAGCAGTACGTC. As protein: CATRRLATSYEQYV. V usage is TRBV10-3 and J usage is TRBJ2-7; TRBD2 might be the D (6 bases). CDR3 size: 14 residues. Germline lookup yields CDR1 ENHRY and CDR2 SYGVKD. V dropped 10 bases and J dropped 1 base, with 17 bases sitting between them.

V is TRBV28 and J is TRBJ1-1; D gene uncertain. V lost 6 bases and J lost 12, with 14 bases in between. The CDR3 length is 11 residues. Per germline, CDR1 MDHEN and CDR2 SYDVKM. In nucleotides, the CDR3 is TGTGCCAGCAGCCTGAACTTAGACTCTTTCTTT. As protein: CASSLNLDSFF.

CDR3 protein: CASRRTSWNEQFF. The DNA for the CDR3 is TGCGCCAGCAGACGGACTAGTTGGAATGAGCAGTTCTTC. The chain links TRBV5-1 to TRBJ2-1; 7 bases fit TRBD2. The germline gives CDR1 SGHRS, CDR2 YFSETQ. The CDR3 sequence is 13 residues long. With V trimmed by 5 bases and J by 7 bases, 6 bases remained unmatched.

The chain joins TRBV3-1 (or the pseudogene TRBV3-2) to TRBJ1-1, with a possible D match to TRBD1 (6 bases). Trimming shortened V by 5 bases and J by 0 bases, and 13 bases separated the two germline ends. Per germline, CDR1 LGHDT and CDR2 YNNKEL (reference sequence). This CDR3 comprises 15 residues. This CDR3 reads CASSARDTVNTEAFF. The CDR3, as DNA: TGTGCCAGCAGCGCCCGGGACACAGTGAACACTGAAGCTTTCTTT.

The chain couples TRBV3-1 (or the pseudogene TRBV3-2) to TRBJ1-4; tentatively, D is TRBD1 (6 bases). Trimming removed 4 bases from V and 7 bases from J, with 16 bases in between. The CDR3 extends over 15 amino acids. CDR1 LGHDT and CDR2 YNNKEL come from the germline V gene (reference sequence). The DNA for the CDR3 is TGTGCCAGCAGCCCTCCCGGGACAATAGGTGAAAAACTGTTTTTT. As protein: CASSPPGTIGEKLFF.

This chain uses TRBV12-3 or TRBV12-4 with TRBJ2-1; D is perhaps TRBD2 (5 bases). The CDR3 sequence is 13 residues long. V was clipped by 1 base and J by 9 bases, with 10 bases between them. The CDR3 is CASSLGLSGEQFF. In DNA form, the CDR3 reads TGTGCCAGCAGTTTAGGACTATCGGGTGAGCAGTTCTTC.

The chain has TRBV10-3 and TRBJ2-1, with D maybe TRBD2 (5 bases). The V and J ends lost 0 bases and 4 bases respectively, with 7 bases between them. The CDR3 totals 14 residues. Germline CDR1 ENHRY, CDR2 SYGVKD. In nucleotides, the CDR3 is TGTGCCATCAGTGAGTCAACGGGGTACAATGAGCAGTTCTTC. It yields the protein CAISESTGYNEQFF.

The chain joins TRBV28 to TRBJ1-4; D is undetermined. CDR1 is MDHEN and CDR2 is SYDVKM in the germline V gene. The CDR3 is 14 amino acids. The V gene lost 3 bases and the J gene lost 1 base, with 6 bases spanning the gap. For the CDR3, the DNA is TGTGCCAGCAGTTTTGAGGGAACTAATGAAAAACTGTTTTTT. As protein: CASSFEGTNEKLFF.

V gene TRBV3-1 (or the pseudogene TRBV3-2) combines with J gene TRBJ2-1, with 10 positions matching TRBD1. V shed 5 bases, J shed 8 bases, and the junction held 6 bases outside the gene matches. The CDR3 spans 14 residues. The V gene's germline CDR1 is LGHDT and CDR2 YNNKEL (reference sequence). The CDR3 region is CASSAGTGVDEQFF. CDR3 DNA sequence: TGTGCCAGCAGCGCCGGGACAGGGGTGGATGAGCAGTTCTTC.

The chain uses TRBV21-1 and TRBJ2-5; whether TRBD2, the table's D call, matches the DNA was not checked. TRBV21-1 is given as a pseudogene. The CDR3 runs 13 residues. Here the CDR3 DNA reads TGTGCCAGCAGCAAATCGGGGGGGGAGACCCAGTACTTC. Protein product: CASSKSGGETQYF.

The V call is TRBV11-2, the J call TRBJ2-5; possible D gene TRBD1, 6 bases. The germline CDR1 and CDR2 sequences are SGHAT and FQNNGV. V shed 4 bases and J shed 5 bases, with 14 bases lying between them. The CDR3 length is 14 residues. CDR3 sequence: CASSYLGAYETQYF. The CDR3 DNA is TGTGCCAGCAGCTATCTGGGGGCATATGAGACCCAGTACTTC.

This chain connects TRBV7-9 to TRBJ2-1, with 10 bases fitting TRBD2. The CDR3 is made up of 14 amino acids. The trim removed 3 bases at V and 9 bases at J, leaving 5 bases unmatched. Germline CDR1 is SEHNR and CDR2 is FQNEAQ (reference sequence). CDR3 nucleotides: TGTGCCAGCAGCTTCGGGTTAGCGGGAGGTGAGCAGTTCTTC. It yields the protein CASSFGLAGGEQFF.

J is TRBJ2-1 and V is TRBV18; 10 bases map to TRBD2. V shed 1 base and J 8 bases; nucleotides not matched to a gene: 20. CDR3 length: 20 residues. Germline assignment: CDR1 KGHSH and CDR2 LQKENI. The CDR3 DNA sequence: TGTGCCAGCTCACCACGGTATCGGTGGGGGGCGTCTAGCGGGAGCCATGAGCAGTTCTTC. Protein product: CASSPRYRWGASSGSHEQFF.

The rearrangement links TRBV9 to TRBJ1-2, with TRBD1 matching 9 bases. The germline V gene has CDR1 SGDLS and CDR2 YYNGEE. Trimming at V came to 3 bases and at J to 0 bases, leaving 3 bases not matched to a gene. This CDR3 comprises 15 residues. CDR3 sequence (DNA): TGTGCCAGCAGCGAGTGGACAGGGGCTAACTATGGCTACACCTTC. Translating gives CASSEWTGANYGYTF. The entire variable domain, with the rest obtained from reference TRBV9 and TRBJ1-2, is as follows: DSGVTQTPKHLITATGQRVTLRCSPRSGDLSVYWYQQSLDQGLQFLIQYYNGEERAKGNILERFSAQQFPDLHSELNLSSLELGDSALYFCASSEWTGANYGYTFGSGTRLTVV.

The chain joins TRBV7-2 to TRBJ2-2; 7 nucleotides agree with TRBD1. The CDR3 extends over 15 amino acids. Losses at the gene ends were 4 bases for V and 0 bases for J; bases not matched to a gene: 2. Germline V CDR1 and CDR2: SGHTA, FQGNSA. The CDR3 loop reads CASSSRGSNTGELFF. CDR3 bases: TGTGCCAGCAGCTCCAGGGGGTCGAACACCGGGGAGCTGTTTTTT.